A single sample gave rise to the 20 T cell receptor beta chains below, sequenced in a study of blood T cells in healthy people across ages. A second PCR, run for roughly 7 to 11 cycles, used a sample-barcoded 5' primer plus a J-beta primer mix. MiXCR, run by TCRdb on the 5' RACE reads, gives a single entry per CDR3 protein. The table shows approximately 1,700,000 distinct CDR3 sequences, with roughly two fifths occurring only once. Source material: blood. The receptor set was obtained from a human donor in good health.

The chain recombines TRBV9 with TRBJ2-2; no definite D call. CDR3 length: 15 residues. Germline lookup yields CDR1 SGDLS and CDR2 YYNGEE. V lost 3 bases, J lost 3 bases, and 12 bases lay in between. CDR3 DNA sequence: TGTGCCAGCAGCGCGAGCGTGGGGTACACCGGGGAGCTGTTTTTT. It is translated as CASSASVGYTGELFF.

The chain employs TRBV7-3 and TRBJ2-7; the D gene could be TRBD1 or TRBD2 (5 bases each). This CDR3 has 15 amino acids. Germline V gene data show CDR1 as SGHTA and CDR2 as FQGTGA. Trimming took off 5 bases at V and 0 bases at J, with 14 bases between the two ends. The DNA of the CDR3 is TGTGCCAGCAGCCCGGATCGGGGCAACTCCTACGAGCAGTACTTC. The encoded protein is CASSPDRGNSYEQYF. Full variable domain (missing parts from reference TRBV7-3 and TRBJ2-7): GAGVSQTPSNKVTEKGKYVELRCDPISGHTALYWYRQSLGQGPEFLIYFQGTGAADDSGLPNDRFFAVRPEGSVSTLKIQRTERGDSAVYLCASSPDRGNSYEQYFGPGTRLTVT.

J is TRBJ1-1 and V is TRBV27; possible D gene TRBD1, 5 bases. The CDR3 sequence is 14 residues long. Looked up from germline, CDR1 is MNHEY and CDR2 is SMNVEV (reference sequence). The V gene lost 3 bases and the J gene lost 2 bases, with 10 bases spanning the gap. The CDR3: CASSFNGGNTEAFF. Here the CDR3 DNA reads TGTGCCAGCAGTTTTAATGGGGGAAACACTGAAGCTTTCTTT.

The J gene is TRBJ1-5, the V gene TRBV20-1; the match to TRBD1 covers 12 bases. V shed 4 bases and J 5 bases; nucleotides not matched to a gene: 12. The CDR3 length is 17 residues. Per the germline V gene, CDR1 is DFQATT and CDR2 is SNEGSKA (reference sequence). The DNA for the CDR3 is TGCAGTGCTATCCCCTGGGACAGGGGGCGCTTAGATCAGCCCCAGCATTTT. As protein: CSAIPWDRGRLDQPQHF.

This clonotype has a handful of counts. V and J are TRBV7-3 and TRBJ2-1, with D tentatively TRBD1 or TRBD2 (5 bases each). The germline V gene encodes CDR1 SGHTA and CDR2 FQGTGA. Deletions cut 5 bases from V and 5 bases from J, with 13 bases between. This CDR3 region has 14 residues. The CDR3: CASSETGANNEQFF. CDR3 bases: TGTGCCAGCAGCGAAACCGGGGCCAACAATGAGCAGTTCTTC.

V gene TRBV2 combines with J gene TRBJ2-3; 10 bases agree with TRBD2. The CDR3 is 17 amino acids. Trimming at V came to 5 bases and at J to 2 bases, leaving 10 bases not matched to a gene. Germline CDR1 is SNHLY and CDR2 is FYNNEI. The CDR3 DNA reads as TGTGCCAGCAGTCTTCTCATGACTAGCGGGTTCACAGATACGCAGTATTTT. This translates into CASSLLMTSGFTDTQYF.

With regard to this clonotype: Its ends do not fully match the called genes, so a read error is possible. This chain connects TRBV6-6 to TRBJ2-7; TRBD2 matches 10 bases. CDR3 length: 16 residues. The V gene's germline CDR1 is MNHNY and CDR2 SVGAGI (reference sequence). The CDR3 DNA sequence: TGTGCCGGCAGTTATCTTAGCGGGGGGCTTGCCTACGAGCAGTACTTC. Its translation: CAGSYLSGGLAYEQYF.

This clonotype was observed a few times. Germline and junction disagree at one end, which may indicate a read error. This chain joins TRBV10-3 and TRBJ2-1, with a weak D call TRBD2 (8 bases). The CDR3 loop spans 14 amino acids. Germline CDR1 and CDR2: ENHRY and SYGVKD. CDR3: CAIRDSGDSNERFF. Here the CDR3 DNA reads TGTGCCATCAGAGATAGCGGGGACAGTAATGAGCGGTTCTTC.

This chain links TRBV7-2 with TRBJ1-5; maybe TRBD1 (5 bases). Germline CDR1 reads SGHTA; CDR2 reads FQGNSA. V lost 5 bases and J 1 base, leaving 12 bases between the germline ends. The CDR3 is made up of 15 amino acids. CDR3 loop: CASSRGVGSNQPQHF. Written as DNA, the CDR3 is TGTGCCAGCAGCCGAGGGGTTGGGAGCAATCAGCCCCAGCATTTT.

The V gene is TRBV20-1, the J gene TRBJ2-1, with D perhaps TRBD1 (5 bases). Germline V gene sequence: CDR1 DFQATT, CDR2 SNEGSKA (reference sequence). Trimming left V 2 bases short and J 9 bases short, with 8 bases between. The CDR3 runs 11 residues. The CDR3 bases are TGCAGTGCTAGAAGGGGAACTGAGCAGTTCTTC. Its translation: CSARRGTEQFF.

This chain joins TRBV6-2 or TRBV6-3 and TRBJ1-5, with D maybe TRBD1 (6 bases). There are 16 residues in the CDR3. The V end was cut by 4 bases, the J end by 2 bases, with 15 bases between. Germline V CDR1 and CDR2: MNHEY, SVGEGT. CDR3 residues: CASSSAHRTGNQPQHF. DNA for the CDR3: TGTGCCAGCAGTTCCGCCCACCGGACAGGCAATCAGCCCCAGCATTTT.

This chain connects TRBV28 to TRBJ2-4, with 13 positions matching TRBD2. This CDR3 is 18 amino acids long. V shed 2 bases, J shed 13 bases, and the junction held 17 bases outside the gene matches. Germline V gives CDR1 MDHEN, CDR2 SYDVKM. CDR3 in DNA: TGTGCCAGCAGTTTAGGCGGGACAGGGTTAGGACTAGCGGGGGAGCAGTACTTC. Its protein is CASSLGGTGLGLAGEQYF.

The CDR3 region is CASSLPSGQYNEQFF. The CDR3 DNA sequence: TGTGCCAGCAGCTTACCTAGCGGGCAATACAATGAGCAGTTCTTC. V gene TRBV13 combines with J gene TRBJ2-1, with 8 bases that match TRBD2. CDR3 length: 15 residues. Germline CDR1 reads PRHDT; CDR2 reads FYEKMQ (reference sequence). J lost 4 bases, V lost 2 bases, and 4 bases had no gene match. Variable domain in full (rest from reference TRBV13 and TRBJ2-1): AAGVIQSPRHLIKEKRETATLKCYPIPRHDTVYWYQQGPGQDPQFLISFYEKMQSDKGSIPDRFSAQQFSDYHSELNMSSLELGDSALYFCASSLPSGQYNEQFFGPGTRLTVL.

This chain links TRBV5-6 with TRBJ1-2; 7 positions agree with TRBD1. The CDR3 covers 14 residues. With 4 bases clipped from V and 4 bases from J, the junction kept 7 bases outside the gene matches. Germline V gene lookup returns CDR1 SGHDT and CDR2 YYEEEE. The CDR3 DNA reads TGTGCCAGCAGCGCCGGTGGGACAGCCTATGGCTACACCTTC. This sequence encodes CASSAGGTAYGYTF.

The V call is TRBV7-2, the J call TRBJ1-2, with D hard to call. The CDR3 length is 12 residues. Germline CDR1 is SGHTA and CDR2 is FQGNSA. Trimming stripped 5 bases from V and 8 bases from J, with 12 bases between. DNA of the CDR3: TGTGCCAGCAGCCCCCACGGTAAAGGCTACACCTTC. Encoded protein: CASSPHGKGYTF.

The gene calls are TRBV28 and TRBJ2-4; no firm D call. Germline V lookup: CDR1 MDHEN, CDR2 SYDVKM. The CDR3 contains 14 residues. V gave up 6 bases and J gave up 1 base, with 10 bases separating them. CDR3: CASSPNSAKNIQYF. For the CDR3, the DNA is TGTGCCAGCAGCCCGAACAGCGCCAAAAACATTCAGTACTTC. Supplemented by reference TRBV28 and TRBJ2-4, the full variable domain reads DVKVTQSSRYLVKRTGEKVFLECVQDMDHENMFWYRQDPGLGLRLIYFSYDVKMKEKGDIPEGYSVSREKKERFSLILESASTNQTSMYLCASSPNSAKNIQYFGAGTRLSVL.

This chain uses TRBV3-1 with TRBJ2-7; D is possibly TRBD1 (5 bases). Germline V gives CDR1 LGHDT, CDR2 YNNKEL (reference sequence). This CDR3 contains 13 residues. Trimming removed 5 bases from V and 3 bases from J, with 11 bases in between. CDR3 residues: CASSTFQGYEQYF. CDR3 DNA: TGTGCCAGCAGCACATTTCAGGGCTACGAGCAGTACTTC.

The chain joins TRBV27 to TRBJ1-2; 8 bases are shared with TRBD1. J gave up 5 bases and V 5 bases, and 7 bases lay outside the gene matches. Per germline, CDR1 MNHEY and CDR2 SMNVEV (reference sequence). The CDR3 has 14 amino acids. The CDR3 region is CASSQTGATYGYTF. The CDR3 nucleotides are TGTGCCAGCAGTCAGACAGGGGCGACGTATGGCTACACCTTC.

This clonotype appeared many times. CDR3 in amino acids: CASSPPTDQETQYF. CDR3 DNA sequence: TGTGCCAGCTCACCACCTACAGATCAAGAGACCCAGTACTTC. The chain is built from TRBV18 and TRBJ2-5; D remains unclear. V was clipped by 0 bases and J by 2 bases, with 7 bases between them. Germline-derived CDR1 and CDR2 are KGHSH and LQKENI. The CDR3 contains 14 residues. Together with reference TRBV18 and TRBJ2-5, the CDR3 gives the full variable domain: NAGVMQNPRHLVRRRGQEARLRCSPMKGHSHVYWYRQLPEEGLKFMVYLQKENIIDESGMPKERFSAEFPKEGPSILRIQQVVRGDSAAYFCASSPPTDQETQYFGPGTRLLVL.

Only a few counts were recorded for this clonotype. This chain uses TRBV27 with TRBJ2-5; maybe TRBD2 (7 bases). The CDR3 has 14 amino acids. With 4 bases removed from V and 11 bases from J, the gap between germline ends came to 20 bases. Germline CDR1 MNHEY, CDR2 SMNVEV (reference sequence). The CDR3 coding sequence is TGTGCCAGCAGTTATAGGGGGGGGCCTTGGGAGCAGTACTTC. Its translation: CASSYRGGPWEQYF.